This TCR beta chain came from a study of vaccination and CD4 T cells after COVID-19. Study details: Each control culture was treated with a CEFX pool, an HIV-1 Nef pool, or no peptide. General study results and limits: A median of approximately 90% of reactive clones, in convalescent patients, became evident only post-vaccination.

Treatment indicated: approximately 11-day PBMC culture with coronavirus spike peptide pools or control peptides (ViraFEST assay). The unexposed donor's CD4+ T cells were collected before the COVID-19 pandemic (2011-2018). TCRs were sequenced by ViraFEST after antigen-specific T cells had been expanded with peptide pools. With the Oncomine TCR Beta short-read assay, DNA from cultured CD4+ T cells was sequenced. Genomic DNA was drawn out of CD4+ T cells grown in culture. In TCRdb, the PCR reads were re-called with MiXCR into one record per CDR3 protein. The table includes about 9,900 distinct CDR3 sequences, more than 30% detected once. With regard to this clonotype: The antigen is unknown.

This receptor was identified in a human donor in good health. The sequenced sample was CD4+ T cells from blood, cultured in vitro.

This CDR3 reads CASTSGGYAYEQYF. CDR3 sequence (DNA): TGTGCCAGCACTAGCGGGGGCTATGCCTACGAGCAGTACTTC. The chain carries TRBV6-1 and TRBJ2-7; TRBD2 aligns across 10 bases. The germline V gene has CDR1 MNHNS and CDR2 SASEGT. The CDR3 covers 14 residues. V trimming: 7 bases; J trimming: 2 bases; junction bases outside the gene matches: 5.